This TCR beta chain appears in the sequencing data of a study of blood T cell repertoires in COVID-19. Study as a whole: Sources were T cells, B-cell-depleted T cells, or PBMCs; the material itself was cDNA or gDNA.

Trimming stripped 4 bases from V and 4 bases from J, with 11 bases between. There are 14 residues in the CDR3. In germline, CDR1 is SEHNR, CDR2 FQNEAQ (reference sequence). Sequenced by immunoSEQ multiplex PCR; TCRdb stores in-frame clones only, minus some. Of about 200,000 clones listed, roughly nine tenths are singletons. The study assigned cohorts using participant-reported clinical history. Recovered status in Cohort 3 required two negative PCRs, clearance, or symptom resolution. Sequencing used PBMCs or T cells enriched from blood (not recorded which). The TCR comes from a woman aged 18 to 35 who had recovered from COVID-19. V gene TRBV7-9 combines with J gene TRBJ1-5; D might be TRBD1 (5 bases). The CDR3 spells CASSSQGRNQPQHF. DNA of the CDR3: TGTGCCAGCAGCTCTCAGGGTAGGAATCAGCCCCAGCATTTT.